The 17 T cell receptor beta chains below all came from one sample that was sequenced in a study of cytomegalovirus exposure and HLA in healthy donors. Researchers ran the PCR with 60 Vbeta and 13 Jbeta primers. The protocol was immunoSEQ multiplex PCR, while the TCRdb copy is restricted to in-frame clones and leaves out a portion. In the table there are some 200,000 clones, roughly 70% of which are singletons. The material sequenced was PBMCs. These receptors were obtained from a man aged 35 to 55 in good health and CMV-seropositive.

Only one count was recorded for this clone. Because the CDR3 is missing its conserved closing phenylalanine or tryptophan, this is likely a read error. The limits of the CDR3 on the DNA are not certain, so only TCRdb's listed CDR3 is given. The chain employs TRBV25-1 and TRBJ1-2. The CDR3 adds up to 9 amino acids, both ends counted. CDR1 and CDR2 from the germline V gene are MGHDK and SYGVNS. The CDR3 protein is CASSEGRTV.

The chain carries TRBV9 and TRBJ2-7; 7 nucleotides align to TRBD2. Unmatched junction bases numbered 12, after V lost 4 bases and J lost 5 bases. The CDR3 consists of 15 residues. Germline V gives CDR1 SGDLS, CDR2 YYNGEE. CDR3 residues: CASSPLEGGSDEQYF. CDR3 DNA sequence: TGTGCCAGCAGCCCGTTAGAGGGAGGGTCGGACGAGCAGTACTTC.

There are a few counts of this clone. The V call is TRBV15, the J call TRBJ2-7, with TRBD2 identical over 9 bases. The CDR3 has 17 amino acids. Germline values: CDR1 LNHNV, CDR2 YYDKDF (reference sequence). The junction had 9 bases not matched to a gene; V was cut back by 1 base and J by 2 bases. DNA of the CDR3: TGTGCCACCAGCAGAGGGCTAGCGGGGCGTTACACCTACGAGCAGTACTTC. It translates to CATSRGLAGRYTYEQYF.

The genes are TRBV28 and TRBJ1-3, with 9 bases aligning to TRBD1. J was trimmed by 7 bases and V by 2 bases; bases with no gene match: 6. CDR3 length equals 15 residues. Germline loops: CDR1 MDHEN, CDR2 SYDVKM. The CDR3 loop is CASSLGDRERNTIYF. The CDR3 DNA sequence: TGTGCCAGCAGTTTAGGGGACAGGGAACGGAACACCATATATTTT.

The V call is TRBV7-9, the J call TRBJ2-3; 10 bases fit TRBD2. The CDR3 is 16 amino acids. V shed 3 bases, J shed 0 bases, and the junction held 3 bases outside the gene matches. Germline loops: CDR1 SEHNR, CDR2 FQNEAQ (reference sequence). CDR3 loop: CASSFRAGGSTDTQYF. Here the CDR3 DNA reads TGTGCCAGCAGCTTCCGAGCGGGGGGGAGCACAGATACGCAGTATTTT.

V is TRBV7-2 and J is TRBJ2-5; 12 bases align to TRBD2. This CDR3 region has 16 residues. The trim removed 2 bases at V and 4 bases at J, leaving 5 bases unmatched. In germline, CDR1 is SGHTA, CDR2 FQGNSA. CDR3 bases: TGTGCCAGCAGCTTATCTAGCGGGGGGGCAGGAGAGACCCAGTACTTC. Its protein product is CASSLSSGGAGETQYF.

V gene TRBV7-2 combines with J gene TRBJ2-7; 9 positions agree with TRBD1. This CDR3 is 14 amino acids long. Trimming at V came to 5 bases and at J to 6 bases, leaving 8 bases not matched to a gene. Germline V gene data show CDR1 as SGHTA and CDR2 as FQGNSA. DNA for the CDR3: TGTGCCAGCAGCGATAGACAGGGGGTGGGCGAGCAGTACTTC. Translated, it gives CASSDRQGVGEQYF. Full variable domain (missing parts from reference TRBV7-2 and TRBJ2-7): GAGVSQSPSNKVTEKGKDVELRCDPISGHTALYWYRQSLGQGLEFLIYFQGNSAPDKSGLPSDRFSAERTGGSVSTLTIQRTQQEDSAVYLCASSDRQGVGEQYFGPGTRLTVT.

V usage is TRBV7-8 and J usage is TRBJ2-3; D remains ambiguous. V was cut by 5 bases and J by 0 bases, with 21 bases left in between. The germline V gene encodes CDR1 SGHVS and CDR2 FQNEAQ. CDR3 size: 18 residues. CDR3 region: CASSVRFGQSSSTDTQYF. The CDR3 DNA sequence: TGTGCCAGCAGCGTTCGGTTTGGGCAGAGCTCTAGCACAGATACGCAGTATTTT. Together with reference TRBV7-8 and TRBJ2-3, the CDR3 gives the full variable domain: GAGVSQSPRYKVAKRGQDVALRCDPISGHVSLFWYQQALGQGPEFLTYFQNEAQLDKSGLPSDRFFAERPEGSVSTLKIQRTQQEDSAVYLCASSVRFGQSSSTDTQYFGPGTRLTVL.

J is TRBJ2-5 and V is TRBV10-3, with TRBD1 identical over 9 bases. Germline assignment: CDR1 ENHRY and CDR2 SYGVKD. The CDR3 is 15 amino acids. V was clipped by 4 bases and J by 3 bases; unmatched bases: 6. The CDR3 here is CAISGQTGGEETQYF. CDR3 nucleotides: TGTGCCATCAGTGGACAAACAGGGGGCGAAGAGACCCAGTACTTC.

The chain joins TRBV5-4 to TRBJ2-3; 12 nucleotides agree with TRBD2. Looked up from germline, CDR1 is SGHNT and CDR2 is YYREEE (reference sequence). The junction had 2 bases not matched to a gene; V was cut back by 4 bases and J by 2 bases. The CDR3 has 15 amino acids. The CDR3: CASSPSGGATDTQYF. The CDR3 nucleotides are TGTGCCAGCAGCCCTAGCGGGGGGGCCACAGATACGCAGTATTTT.

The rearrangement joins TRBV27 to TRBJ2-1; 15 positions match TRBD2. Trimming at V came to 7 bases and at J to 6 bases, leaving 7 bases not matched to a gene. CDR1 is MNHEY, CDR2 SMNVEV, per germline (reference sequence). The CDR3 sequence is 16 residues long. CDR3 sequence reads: CASKGLAGGVGNEQFF. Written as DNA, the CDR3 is TGTGCCAGCAAGGGACTAGCGGGGGGAGTTGGCAATGAGCAGTTCTTC.

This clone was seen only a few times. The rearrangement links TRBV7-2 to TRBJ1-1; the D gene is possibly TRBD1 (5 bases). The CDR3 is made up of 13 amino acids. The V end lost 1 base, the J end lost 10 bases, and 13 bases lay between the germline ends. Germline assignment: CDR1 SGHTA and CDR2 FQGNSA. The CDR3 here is CASSLGGGVVAFF. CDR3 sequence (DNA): TGTGCCAGCAGCTTAGGTGGGGGGGTTGTAGCTTTCTTT.

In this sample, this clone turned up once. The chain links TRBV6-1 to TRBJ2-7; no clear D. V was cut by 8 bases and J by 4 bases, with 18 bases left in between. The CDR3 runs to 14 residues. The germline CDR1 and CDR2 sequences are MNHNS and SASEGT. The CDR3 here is CASFDSGDLYEQYF. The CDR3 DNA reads TGTGCCAGCTTTGACTCCGGCGATTTATACGAGCAGTACTTC.

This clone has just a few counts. The CDR3 nucleotides are TGTGCCAGCTCAATACGGACAGGGGACCCCTACGAGCAGTACTTC. It specifies CASSIRTGDPYEQYF. The chain carries TRBV18 and TRBJ2-7; the match to TRBD1 covers 9 bases. Germline CDR1 is KGHSH and CDR2 is LQKENI. This CDR3 has 15 amino acids. With 5 bases clipped from V and 2 bases from J, the junction kept 7 bases outside the gene matches.

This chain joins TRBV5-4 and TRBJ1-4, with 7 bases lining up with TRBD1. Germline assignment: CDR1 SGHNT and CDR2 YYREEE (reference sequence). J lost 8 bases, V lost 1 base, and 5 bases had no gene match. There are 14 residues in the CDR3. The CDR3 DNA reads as TGTGCCAGCAGCTTGCCGGGACAGAGAGAAAAACTGTTTTTT. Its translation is CASSLPGQREKLFF.

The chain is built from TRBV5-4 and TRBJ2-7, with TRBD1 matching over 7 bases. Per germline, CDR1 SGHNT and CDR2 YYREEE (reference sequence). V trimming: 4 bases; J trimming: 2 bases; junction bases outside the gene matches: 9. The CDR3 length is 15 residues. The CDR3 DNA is TGTGCCAGCAGCCCCTCGGGACAGCAAACCTACGAGCAGTACTTC. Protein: CASSPSGQQTYEQYF. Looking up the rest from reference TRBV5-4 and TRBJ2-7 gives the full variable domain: ETGVTQSPTHLIKTRGQQVTLRCSSQSGHNTVSWYQQALGQGPQFIFQYYREEENGRGNFPPRFSGLQFPNYSSELNVNALELDDSALYLCASSPSGQQTYEQYFGPGTRLTVT.

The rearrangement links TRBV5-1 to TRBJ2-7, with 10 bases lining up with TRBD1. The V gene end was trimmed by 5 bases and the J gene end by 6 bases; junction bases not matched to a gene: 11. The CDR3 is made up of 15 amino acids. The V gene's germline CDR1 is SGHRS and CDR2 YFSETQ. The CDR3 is CASRMVGTGVGEQYF. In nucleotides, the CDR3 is TGCGCCAGCAGAATGGTCGGGACAGGGGTAGGCGAGCAGTACTTC.